The text below deals with one T cell receptor beta chain. As yet, its antigen is unknown. TCRdb's table, derived via immunoSEQ multiplex PCR, lists solely in-frame clones and lacks some. Here the sample spans about 110,000 clones, 92% being singletons. V shed 5 bases and J 2 bases; nucleotides not matched to a gene: 9. There are 16 residues in the CDR3. Per the germline V gene, CDR1 is SGHNT and CDR2 is YENEEA. This entry is derived from a study of CD4+ T cells in melanoma. Broader study findings: A reported correlation linked neoantigen-specific CD4+ T cells to CD8+, macrophage and B cell function. In melanoma, neoantigen-specific CD4+ T cells reportedly differed in differentiation state.

The V call is TRBV11-3, the J call TRBJ1-5, with 7 bases aligning to TRBD1. Sequenced material: peripheral blood. The source of this sequence is a human donor with melanoma. The CDR3 is CASSKRTGEGNQPQHF. The CDR3 nucleotides read TGTGCCAGCAGCAAGCGGACAGGTGAGGGCAATCAGCCCCAGCATTTT.